Listed below are T cell receptor beta chains from one sample, sequenced in a study of metastatic and nonmetastatic thyroid tumors. TCRdb re-analyzed the PCR reads using MiXCR. The sample holds around 20,000 clones, 27% seen once. Sequences were obtained from blood. The receptor set was obtained from a female donor with papillary thyroid cancer or a benign thyroid nodule (not recorded which). Some clones in this sample may be carry-over from other donors' samples. CDR3s include the opening cysteine and the closing phenylalanine or tryptophan. D genes are given only for firm matches. The size entry is marked missing in some rows and otherwise reads once, few, many or a size class.

-	TRBJ1-1	many	TRBV29-1	CSVTGHLNTEAFF	TGCAGCGTGACGGGACATTTGAACACTGAAGCTTTCTTT
TRBD1	TRBJ1-1	-	TRBV6-1	CASRRTGGMNTEAFF	TGTGCCAGCAGACGAACAGGGGGGATGAACACTGAAGCTTTCTTT
TRBD1	TRBJ2-2	medium-sized	TRBV20-1	CSALTGGIEAGELFF	TGCAGTGCCTTGACAGGGGGCATAGAAGCCGGGGAGCTGTTTTTT
TRBD2	TRBJ2-7	medium-sized	TRBV6-1	CASSLTSGSSYEQYF	TGTGCCAGCAGTTTGACTAGCGGGAGCTCCTACGAGCAGTACTTC
-	TRBJ2-1	-	TRBV11-1	CASSPTKDPHNEQFF	TGTGCCAGCAGCCCTACTAAGGACCCCCACAATGAGCAGTTCTTC
-	TRBJ1-1	-	TRBV18	CASSPQNGGDTEAFF	TGTGCCAGCTCACCACAAAACGGGGGGGACACTGAAGCTTTCTTT
-	TRBJ1-1	medium-sized	TRBV27	CASTFRGIEVEAFF	TGTGCCAGCACCTTCAGGGGAATCGAGGTTGAAGCTTTCTTT
-	TRBJ1-3	-	TRBV30	CAWSREGQEWDTIYF	TGTGCCTGGAGTAGGGAGGGTCAGGAATGGGACACCATATATTTT
TRBD1	TRBJ2-6	medium-sized	TRBV19	CASSIQGAGANVLTF	TGTGCCAGTAGTATACAGGGGGCTGGGGCCAACGTCCTGACTTTC
TRBD2	TRBJ2-7	medium-sized	TRBV2	CASSVVAGGSYEQYF	TGTGCCAGCAGTGTTGTAGCGGGAGGCTCCTACGAGCAGTACTTC
-	TRBJ2-7	medium-sized	TRBV2	CASSEETHYEQYF	TGTGCCAGCAGTGAAGAAACCCACTACGAGCAGTACTTC
-	TRBJ2-7	-	TRBV6-1	CASSGPQASGAYEQYF	TGTGCCAGCAGTGGTCCGCAGGCATCGGGGGCTTACGAGCAGTACTTC
TRBD2	TRBJ2-5	-	TRBV20-1	CSAIKAVLAGFQETQYF	TGCAGTGCTATAAAAGCAGTACTAGCGGGCTTTCAAGAGACCCAGTACTTC
-	TRBJ2-7	few	TRBV6-1	CASNERFTYEQYF	TGTGCCAGCAACGAGCGTTTTACCTACGAGCAGTACTTC
TRBD1	TRBJ1-1	medium-sized	TRBV6-4	CASSTRGGGGTEAFF	TGTGCCAGCAGTACCCGAGGGGGCGGGGGAACTGAAGCTTTCTTT
-	TRBJ1-3	many	TRBV7-2	CASSPNTGLSGNTIYF	TGTGCCAGCAGCCCGAATACAGGACTCTCTGGAAACACCATATATTTT
-	TRBJ2-7	medium-sized	TRBV20-1	CSARDFSGPGIEQYF	TGCAGTGCTAGAGATTTTTCGGGACCAGGGATCGAGCAGTACTTC
-	TRBJ2-3	few	TRBV6-1	CASSDSTDTQYF	TGTGCCAGCAGCGACAGCACAGATACGCAGTATTTT